These 8 T cell receptor beta chains were sequenced from one sample in a study of T cells in Graves' hyperthyroidism and ophthalmopathy. Amplification yielded TCR beta CDR3 regions, with RNA transcripts as the source. RT-PCR in the first round (using the HTBI primer set) targeted the TCR CDR3. TCRdb reprocessed the multiplex PCR reads via MiXCR and lists one record per CDR3 protein. In the table there are a few hundred thousand distinct CDR3 sequences, 14% to 15% of which are singletons. Specimen: blood. The source of these receptors is a woman aged 40 to 55 with Graves' hyperthyroidism that later progressed to Graves' ophthalmopathy.

This clonotype was seen at least ten times. The chain recombines TRBV12-3 or TRBV12-4 with TRBJ2-3, with 7 positions matching TRBD2. V trimming: 1 base; J trimming: 3 bases; junction bases outside the gene matches: 7. This CDR3 is 16 amino acids long. CDR3 sequence reads: CASSLGASGETDTQYF. Written as DNA, the CDR3 is TGTGCCAGCAGTTTAGGGGCTAGCGGAGAGACAGATACGCAGTATTTT.

The rearrangement uses TRBV5-1 and TRBJ1-1; D possibly corresponds to TRBD1 (5 bases). Germline values: CDR1 SGHRS, CDR2 YFSETQ. V was cut by 1 base and J by 8 bases, with 12 bases left in between. The CDR3 is 13 residues long. The CDR3 spells CASSLHSGVEAFF. The CDR3 DNA reads TGCGCCAGCAGCTTGCATTCGGGGGTCGAAGCTTTCTTT.

This clonotype came up many times. The DNA for the CDR3 is TGTGCCAGCAGTGAAGAGGGGATGGGGGAGCAGTACTTC. Protein product: CASSEEGMGEQYF. This chain connects TRBV2 to TRBJ2-7, with a weak D call TRBD1 (5 bases). Germline V CDR1 and CDR2: SNHLY, FYNNEI. V was trimmed by 1 base and J by 7 bases, leaving 11 bases between them. CDR3 length equals 13 residues. Full variable domain (missing parts from reference TRBV2 and TRBJ2-7): EPEVTQTPSHQVTQMGQEVILRCVPISNHLYFYWYRQILGQKVEFLVSFYNNEISEKSEIFDDQFSVERPDGSNFTLKIRSTKLEDSAMYFCASSEEGMGEQYFGPGTRLTVT.

Points on this clonotype: This clone may be a read error of a much larger clone one base away. The CDR3 DNA sequence: TGTGCCAGCAGTGATCTGGGACAGGGGTTCAATGAGCAGTTCTTC. Residues: CASSDLGQGFNEQFF. The chain combines TRBV28 with TRBJ2-1, with TRBD1 matching 10 bases. Per the germline V gene, CDR1 is MDHEN and CDR2 is SYDVKM. This CDR3 is 15 amino acids long. V dropped 5 bases and J dropped 6; count of bases not matched to a gene: 7.

The chain links TRBV20-1 to TRBJ2-7; 12 bases fit TRBD1. The CDR3 is 14 amino acids. Germline CDR1 is DFQATT and CDR2 is SNEGSKA (reference sequence). With 5 bases clipped from V and 8 bases from J, the junction kept 10 bases outside the gene matches. CDR3 nucleotide sequence: TGCAGTGCTTCCCGAGGGGGACAGGGGGCCAAGCAGTACTTC. It is translated as CSASRGGQGAKQYF.

There are many counts of this clonotype. This sequence joins TRBV2 and TRBJ2-1; TRBD2 matches 7 bases. Germline values: CDR1 SNHLY, CDR2 FYNNEI. This CDR3 has 14 residues. J gave up 7 bases and V 9 bases, and 12 bases lay outside the gene matches. The CDR3, as DNA: TGTGCCAGTCCGCCATCCGGGACTAAGAATGAGCAGTTCTTC. Its translation is CASPPSGTKNEQFF.

Comment on this clonotype: The final CDR3 position lacks the conserved phenylalanine or tryptophan, pointing to a likely read error. This chain uses TRBV12-3 or TRBV12-4 with TRBJ2-4; the D gene is possibly TRBD2 (5 bases). The V end was cut by 4 bases, the J end by 0 bases, with 7 bases between. The CDR3 runs to 14 residues. The CDR3 reads CASSSGRAKNIQYL. The CDR3 region has the DNA TGTGCCAGCAGTTCTGGGAGAGCCAAAAACATTCAGTACCTC.

This clonotype was found a few times. The CDR3 DNA reads as TGTGCCAGTAGTACGGGACAGATCGCTTTCTTT. Translated, it gives CASSTGQIAFF. The rearrangement links TRBV19 to TRBJ1-1; 7 bases fit TRBD1. The CDR3 has 11 residues. The V segment lost 4 bases and the J segment 11 bases; nucleotides outside the gene matches: 4. The germline V gene encodes CDR1 LNHDA and CDR2 SQIVND (reference sequence).